These 27 T cell receptor beta chains came from one sample sequenced in a study of Ad26.COV2.S vaccination and SARS-CoV-2 variants. Assay used: immunoSEQ multiplex PCR; TCRdb lists only in-frame clones, some missing. This sample has approximately 280,000 clones, with around 87% found just once. Stated treatment: over 15 received Ad26.COV2.S at low or high dose, single or two shots; roughly five received placebo; per-sample allocation not given. Sampling was done on day 63 after the first vaccine or placebo injection. Sample: peripheral blood, taken in a trial of Ad26.COV2.S vaccine versus placebo. The receptor set was obtained from a person between 18 and 65 years old who received the Ad26.COV2.S COVID-19 vaccine or a placebo.

The V and J genes are TRBV20-1 and TRBJ2-1; possibly TRBD1 or TRBD2 for D (5 bases each). The length of the CDR3 is 13 residues. The ends were cut back, 3 bases at V and 6 bases at J, with 12 bases in the middle. CDR1 DFQATT and CDR2 SNEGSKA come from the germline V gene (reference sequence). CDR3 loop: CSASGLGVNEQFF. Here the CDR3 DNA reads TGCAGTGCTAGTGGGCTGGGGGTCAATGAGCAGTTCTTC.

The V gene is TRBV10-1, the J gene TRBJ2-3; D not resolved. CDR1 is WNHNN, CDR2 SYGVQD, per germline (reference sequence). Between the trimmed V and J ends, which lost 2 bases and 0 bases, there was a span of 3 bases. CDR3 length: 13 residues. CDR3 DNA sequence: TGCGCCAGCAGTGAGGGGAGCACAGATACGCAGTATTTT. It is translated as CASSEGSTDTQYF.

The chain couples TRBV5-6 to TRBJ2-1, with TRBD2 matching over 12 bases. The CDR3 has 15 residues. The ends lost 7 bases at V and 7 bases at J; junction bases unmatched: 9. The germline CDR1 and CDR2 sequences are SGHDT and YYEEEE. This CDR3 reads CASVLAGGVGNEQFF. The CDR3 DNA is TGTGCCAGCGTCCTAGCGGGAGGGGTCGGAAATGAGCAGTTCTTC.

J is TRBJ2-7 and V is TRBV10-2; the match to TRBD1 covers 9 bases. Germline values: CDR1 WSHSY, CDR2 SAAADI. The CDR3 contains 13 residues. V was clipped by 5 bases and J by 7 bases; unmatched bases: 6. For the CDR3, the DNA is TGCGCCAGCAGTATACAGGGGGCGTGGGAGCAGTACTTC. The encoded protein is CASSIQGAWEQYF.

CDR3 loop: CASTRDREEKLFF. The CDR3 nucleotides read TGTGCCAGCACGAGGGACAGGGAAGAAAAACTGTTTTTT. The chain couples TRBV2 to TRBJ1-4; 9 bases are shared with TRBD1. V shed 7 bases and J 8 bases; nucleotides not matched to a gene: 5. CDR1 SNHLY and CDR2 FYNNEI come from the germline V gene. The CDR3 length is 13 residues.

The chain combines TRBV7-9 with TRBJ1-1; D call uncertain. Trimming took off 4 bases at V and 0 bases at J, with 12 bases between the two ends. CDR3 size: 15 residues. Germline V gene data show CDR1 as SEHNR and CDR2 as FQNEAQ (reference sequence). The CDR3 is CASSSQTDLNTEAFF. CDR3 nucleotide sequence: TGTGCCAGCAGCTCGCAGACGGACTTGAACACTGAAGCTTTCTTT.

J is TRBJ1-5 and V is TRBV2, with D perhaps TRBD1 (6 bases). Per the germline V gene, CDR1 is SNHLY and CDR2 is FYNNEI. The CDR3 has 17 residues. The V end lost 2 bases, the J end lost 0 bases, and 14 bases lay between the germline ends. The CDR3 DNA reads TGTGCCAGCAGTGAACAGGGGAGCAGAGATAGCAATCAGCCCCAGCATTTT. As protein: CASSEQGSRDSNQPQHF. The variable domain in full, with the rest retrieved from reference TRBV2 and TRBJ1-5, is EPEVTQTPSHQVTQMGQEVILRCVPISNHLYFYWYRQILGQKVEFLVSFYNNEISEKSEIFDDQFSVERPDGSNFTLKIRSTKLEDSAMYFCASSEQGSRDSNQPQHFGDGTRLSIL.

This chain connects TRBV11-3 to TRBJ2-1, with 11 positions matching TRBD2. The germline CDR1 and CDR2 sequences are SGHNT and YENEEA. The CDR3 length is 12 residues. V trimming: 5 bases; J trimming: 13 bases; junction bases outside the gene matches: 4. For the CDR3, the DNA is TGTGCCAGCAGCCTACTAGCGGGAGTACAGTTCTTC. It is translated as CASSLLAGVQFF.

This clone appeared a few times. The CDR3 reads CASSLESNQPQHF. The CDR3, as DNA: TGCGCCAGCAGCTTGGAAAGCAATCAGCCCCAGCATTTT. V and J are TRBV5-1 and TRBJ1-5; D is undetermined. The germline V and J ends were trimmed by 0 bases and 1 base, with 2 bases remaining between them. The CDR3 contains 13 residues. Germline V gene lookup returns CDR1 SGHRS and CDR2 YFSETQ.

This chain uses TRBV7-9 with TRBJ2-7; 9 bases map to TRBD2. The CDR3 runs 17 residues. V lost 1 base, J lost 2 bases, and 9 bases stayed unmatched. Germline values: CDR1 SEHNR, CDR2 FQNEAQ (reference sequence). The CDR3 nucleotides read TGTGCCAGCAGCTTAGAGGAGGCTAGCGGGACCCCCTACGAGCAGTACTTC. Residues: CASSLEEASGTPYEQYF.

This clone was detected only once. The chain couples TRBV2 to TRBJ2-5, with 13 nucleotides matching TRBD2. CDR1 SNHLY and CDR2 FYNNEI come from the germline V gene. J lost 5 bases, V lost 8 bases, and 5 bases had no gene match. This CDR3 is built from 14 residues. DNA for the CDR3: TGTGCCAGCTCCTGGACTAGCGGGGGCGAGACCCAGTACTTC. The encoded protein is CASSWTSGGETQYF.

The rearrangement uses TRBV3-1 (or the pseudogene TRBV3-2) and TRBJ1-5; D gene uncertain. The CDR3 contains 14 residues. CDR1 is LGHDT, CDR2 YNNKEL, per germline (reference sequence). Between the trimmed V and J ends, which lost 1 base and 1 base, there was a span of 5 bases. CDR3 DNA sequence: TGTGCCAGCAGCCAAGGAGTCAGCAATCAGCCCCAGCATTTT. Amino acid sequence: CASSQGVSNQPQHF.

The V call is TRBV27, the J call TRBJ2-7; D unclear. Germline CDR1 is MNHEY and CDR2 is SMNVEV (reference sequence). The CDR3 is 13 residues long. V was trimmed by 2 bases and J by 0 bases, leaving 5 bases between them. The CDR3 DNA reads as TGTGCCAGCAGTTTACGGTACTCCTACGAGCAGTACTTC. Its translation: CASSLRYSYEQYF.

The V call is TRBV7-8, the J call TRBJ1-2, with 8 nucleotides matching TRBD1. The CDR3 is 15 amino acids. The germline gives CDR1 SGHVS, CDR2 FQNEAQ. With 5 bases clipped from V and 0 bases from J, the junction kept 5 bases outside the gene matches. Written as DNA, the CDR3 is TGTGCCAGCAGCGCGACAGGGGCAACTAACTATGGCTACACCTTC. Amino acid sequence: CASSATGATNYGYTF. Filled out from reference TRBV7-8 and TRBJ1-2, the complete variable domain reads GAGVSQSPRYKVAKRGQDVALRCDPISGHVSLFWYQQALGQGPEFLTYFQNEAQLDKSGLPSDRFFAERPEGSVSTLKIQRTQQEDSAVYLCASSATGATNYGYTFGSGTRLTVV.

This clone was recorded only once. The CDR3 region has the DNA TGTGCCAGCAGACCTCGGACGTCTGGAAACACCATATATTTT. Translated, it gives CASRPRTSGNTIYF. This chain links TRBV27 with TRBJ1-3; D is unclear. The CDR3 loop spans 14 amino acids. Germline values: CDR1 MNHEY, CDR2 SMNVEV (reference sequence). V gave up 6 bases and J gave up 1 base, with 10 bases separating them.

The rearrangement uses TRBV10-1 and TRBJ2-7; 8 positions match TRBD2. V dropped 3 bases and J dropped 4; count of bases not matched to a gene: 5. CDR1 is WNHNN, CDR2 SYGVQD, per germline (reference sequence). The length of the CDR3 is 14 residues. CDR3 sequence (DNA): TGCGCCAGCAGTGACGGGACTAGAGTATACGAGCAGTACTTC. This encodes CASSDGTRVYEQYF.

The V gene is TRBV4-1, the J gene TRBJ2-1; 13 bases map to TRBD2. The CDR3 totals 17 residues. Germline V gene data show CDR1 as MGHRA and CDR2 as YSYEKL. V was clipped by 3 bases and J by 4 bases; unmatched bases: 6. The CDR3 here is CASSHAPGLAGYNEQFF. DNA of the CDR3: TGCGCCAGCAGCCACGCACCGGGACTAGCGGGATACAATGAGCAGTTCTTC.

This chain uses TRBV9 with TRBJ2-2, with D possibly being TRBD1 or TRBD2 (5 bases each). The germline gives CDR1 SGDLS, CDR2 YYNGEE. This CDR3 comprises 13 residues. V was clipped by 5 bases and J by 11 bases, with 16 bases between them. DNA for the CDR3: TGTGCCAGCAGTACCCGGCAGGGAGACGAGCTGTTTTTT. Its protein is CASSTRQGDELFF.

The chain combines TRBV25-1 with TRBJ2-5; D gene ambiguous. This CDR3 is built from 15 residues. V shed 1 base and J shed 2 bases, with 11 bases lying between them. CDR1 is MGHDK, CDR2 SYGVNS, per germline. The CDR3 protein is CASSESYRFQETQYF. The CDR3 DNA reads TGTGCCAGCAGTGAATCATACAGATTTCAAGAGACCCAGTACTTC.

The chain joins TRBV30 to TRBJ1-4; D is perhaps TRBD1 (6 bases). CDR3 size: 13 residues. The germline gives CDR1 GTSNPN, CDR2 SVGIG (reference sequence). V was shortened by 5 bases and J by 8 bases, with 15 bases between the two germline ends. CDR3 region: CAWAGTSGEKLFF. As DNA, the CDR3 is TGTGCCTGGGCCGGGACATCGGGAGAAAAACTGTTTTTT. Full variable domain (missing parts from reference TRBV30 and TRBJ1-4): SQTIHQWPATLVQPVGSPLSLECTVEGTSNPNLYWYRQAAGRGLQLLFYSVGIGQISSEVPQNLSASRPQDRQFILSSKKLLLSDSGFYLCAWAGTSGEKLFFGSGTQLSVL.

This chain connects TRBV6-6 to TRBJ2-2; no definite D call. V lost 3 bases to trimming and J lost 3 bases, with 5 bases between them. The CDR3 sequence is 13 residues long. Germline-derived CDR1 and CDR2 are MNHNY and SVGAGI (reference sequence). DNA of the CDR3: TGTGCCAGCAGTTATGGGGACACCGGGGAGCTGTTTTTT. Residues: CASSYGDTGELFF.

This clone was picked up one time. This chain uses TRBV7-3 with TRBJ1-2; possible D gene TRBD1, 6 bases. The ends were cut back, 0 bases at V and 8 bases at J, with 10 bases in the middle. Germline V gene data show CDR1 as SGHTA and CDR2 as FQGTGA. The length of the CDR3 is 13 residues. In nucleotides, the CDR3 is TGTGCCAGCAGCTTAACGTGGGGGGCCGGCTACACCTTC. Translating it yields CASSLTWGAGYTF.

The chain is built from TRBV5-1 and TRBJ2-1; 7 bases line up with TRBD1. Germline lookup yields CDR1 SGHRS and CDR2 YFSETQ. This CDR3 region has 15 residues. The V and J ends lost 2 bases and 0 bases, in that order; junction bases with no gene match: 2. The CDR3, as DNA: TGCGCCAGCAGCTTAGGGACAGTCTCCTACAATGAGCAGTTCTTC. It specifies CASSLGTVSYNEQFF.

The chain is built from TRBV14 and TRBJ1-1, with D perhaps matching TRBD1 (6 bases). Per germline, CDR1 SGHDN and CDR2 FVKESK. The CDR3 covers 15 residues. V was clipped by 4 bases and J by 1 base, with 13 bases between them. Written as DNA, the CDR3 is TGTGCCAGCAGCCGGCAGGGACACCAGAACACTGAAGCTTTCTTT. Encoded protein: CASSRQGHQNTEAFF.

Of note for this clone: The sample carries other DNA sequences with the same CDR3. This chain uses TRBV5-1 with TRBJ1-1; D possibly corresponds to TRBD1 (5 bases). The CDR3 consists of 15 residues. Germline CDR1 is SGHRS and CDR2 is YFSETQ. The V end lost 1 base, the J end lost 0 bases, and 10 bases lay between the germline ends. The CDR3 bases are TGCGCCAGCAGCTTGAGGGCAGGGATGAACACTGAAGCTTTCTTT. Translation: CASSLRAGMNTEAFF.

The chain employs TRBV15 and TRBJ1-1, with no clear D. The ends were cut back, 0 bases at V and 4 bases at J, with 12 bases in the middle. The CDR3 runs to 15 residues. Looked up from germline, CDR1 is LNHNV and CDR2 is YYDKDF (reference sequence). The CDR3 bases are TGTGCCACCAGCAGAGATTTGGAGGGTCCCACTGAAGCTTTCTTT. Protein: CATSRDLEGPTEAFF.

The genes are TRBV6-5 and TRBJ1-2; 9 bases match TRBD1. CDR3 length equals 15 residues. The trim removed 6 bases at V and 2 bases at J, leaving 7 bases unmatched. CDR1 is MNHEY and CDR2 is SVGAGI in the germline V gene. DNA of the CDR3: TGTGCCAGCAGACCGACCGGGACAGGGAACTATGGCTACACCTTC. This encodes CASRPTGTGNYGYTF.